Following are 10 T cell receptor beta chains from one sample sequenced in a study of cytomegalovirus exposure and HLA in healthy donors. Vbeta (60) and Jbeta (13) primers were used in the PCR. This table comes from immunoSEQ multiplex PCR, and its TCRdb copy is limited to in-frame clones, with some not included. The table records over 150,000 clones, about 82% of them present only once. Sequencing input: PBMCs. The receptors stem from a male donor in good health and CMV-seronegative.

The chain links TRBV9 to TRBJ2-1; 12 bases map to TRBD1. Germline CDR1 reads SGDLS; CDR2 reads YYNGEE. The V and J ends lost 2 bases and 6 bases, in that order; junction bases with no gene match: 6. The CDR3 totals 16 residues. Written as DNA, the CDR3 is TGTGCCAGCAGCGTGAGGGGACAGGGGGCAGGCAATGAGCAGTTCTTC. It translates to CASSVRGQGAGNEQFF.

The V and J genes are TRBV29-1 and TRBJ2-7; D is possibly TRBD1 (6 bases). CDR3 length equals 14 residues. Trimming removed 0 bases at V and 0 bases at J, with 9 bases between. Germline CDR1 SQVTM, CDR2 ANQGSEA. CDR3 region: CSVEESGDSYEQYF. The CDR3 bases are TGCAGCGTTGAAGAGTCAGGGGACTCCTACGAGCAGTACTTC.

This chain joins TRBV7-9 and TRBJ2-5; perhaps TRBD1 as D (6 bases). The J call is in doubt because the DNA end fits TRBJ2-7 better. The CDR3 runs to 16 residues. In germline, CDR1 is SEHNR, CDR2 FQNEAQ (reference sequence). The CDR3, as DNA: TGTGCCAGCAGCTTAGTCGGGAACAGGGAGTCCTACGAGCAGTACTTC. This translates into CASSLVGNRESYEQYF.

This rearrangement joins TRBV4-3 to TRBJ1-1; no reliable D call. The CDR3 extends over 14 amino acids. Between the trimmed V and J ends, which lost 0 bases and 1 base, there was a span of 6 bases. Per germline, CDR1 LGHNA and CDR2 YSLEER. The CDR3 sequence is CASSQEAGNTEAFF. The CDR3 coding sequence is TGCGCCAGCAGCCAAGAGGCGGGGAACACTGAAGCTTTCTTT.

V usage is TRBV27 and J usage is TRBJ1-1, with D unresolved. Trimming cost V 6 bases and J 6 bases, with 17 bases left between them. Per the germline V gene, CDR1 is MNHEY and CDR2 is SMNVEV (reference sequence). The CDR3 spans 14 residues. The DNA for the CDR3 is TGTGCCAGCAGATCCGAAAATGAACTCTCTGAAGCTTTCTTT. This translates into CASRSENELSEAFF.

V is TRBV7-9 and J is TRBJ1-2, with D perhaps TRBD1 (5 bases). CDR1 is SEHNR and CDR2 is FQNEAQ in the germline V gene (reference sequence). Trimming removed 2 bases at V and 2 bases at J, with 12 bases between. The length of the CDR3 is 15 residues. In DNA, the CDR3 is TGTGCCAGCAGCTTAAATCCGACAGCCAACTATGGCTACACCTTC. Translation gives CASSLNPTANYGYTF.

This clone appeared a few times. This chain uses TRBV13 with TRBJ1-4, with D unclear. CDR3 size: 14 residues. Germline loops: CDR1 PRHDT, CDR2 FYEKMQ (reference sequence). The germline V and J ends were trimmed by 0 bases and 8 bases, with 10 bases remaining between them. CDR3 DNA sequence: TGTGCCAGCAGCTTAGGACAGATCGGAGAAAAACTGTTTTTT. Its translation is CASSLGQIGEKLFF.

This chain connects TRBV7-7 to TRBJ2-1; the D gene is possibly TRBD1 (6 bases). This CDR3 is 16 amino acids long. V lost 4 bases and J lost 0, with 13 bases in between. The germline V gene encodes CDR1 SSHAT and CDR2 FNYEAQ (reference sequence). CDR3 in amino acids: CASSSIRGSSYNEQFF. The CDR3 coding sequence is TGTGCCAGCAGCTCTATCAGGGGAAGCTCCTACAATGAGCAGTTCTTC.

This chain uses TRBV28 with TRBJ1-5, with D possibly being TRBD1 (5 bases). The CDR3 covers 17 residues. Trimming left V 3 bases short and J 3 bases short, with 18 bases between. CDR1 and CDR2 from the germline V gene are MDHEN and SYDVKM. This CDR3 is CASSFRLRQNDNQPQHF. CDR3 in DNA: TGTGCCAGCAGTTTCCGACTTCGACAGAACGACAATCAGCCCCAGCATTTT.

The chain is built from TRBV5-1 and TRBJ1-1, with no clear D. Germline V CDR1 and CDR2: SGHRS, YFSETQ. V was cut by 4 bases and J by 0 bases, with 7 bases left in between. CDR3 length equals 13 residues. The CDR3 protein is CASSAIMNTEAFF. Written as DNA, the CDR3 is TGCGCCAGCAGCGCGATCATGAACACTGAAGCTTTCTTT.